This T cell receptor beta chain was retrieved from a study of OX40 agonist ivuxolimab in advanced cancers. Study as a whole: The group had a mean age of around 64 years, ranged from about 20 to 79, and was 80% to 90% male. Partial responses occurred in three patients (one hepatocellular carcinoma, two cutaneous melanoma). Findings and limits, study-wide: There were, on average, more expanded clones in CD8+ T cells than in CD4+. Clonal expansion by week 6 occurred in CD4+ and CD8+ blood T cells (at 0.1 to 3.0 mg/kg).

The repertoire was sequenced with immunoSEQ multiplex PCR; TCRdb's copy has only in-frame clones and lacks some. The table has some 58,000 clones, about four fifths seen once. Notes on this clone: Its specificity is not known.

The sample consisted of CD4+ or CD8+ T cells sorted from blood, taken in a trial of the OX40 agonist ivuxolimab. The receptor was isolated from an adult with an advanced solid tumor such as melanoma, head and neck, liver or kidney cancer.

The CDR3 sequence is CASTTILGTSVGELFF. CDR3 DNA sequence: TGTGCCAGTACCACCATACTGGGGACTAGCGTCGGGGAGCTGTTTTTT. This rearrangement joins TRBV19 to TRBJ2-2; 10 bases map to TRBD2. The length of the CDR3 is 16 residues. Germline lookup yields CDR1 LNHDA and CDR2 SQIVND (reference sequence). The V gene end was trimmed by 7 bases and the J gene end by 7 bases; junction bases not matched to a gene: 12. Using reference TRBV19 and TRBJ2-2 for the parts outside the CDR3, the full variable domain is DGGITQSPKYLFRKEGQNVTLSCEQNLNHDAMYWYRQDPGQGLRLIYYSQIVNDFQKGDIAEGYSVSREKKESFPLTVTSAQKNPTAFYLCASTTILGTSVGELFFGEGSRLTVL.